The 26 T cell receptor beta chains in this list originate from one sample, sequenced in a study of lung T cells in sarcoidosis with Löfgren's syndrome. TCRdb passed the reads through MiXCR, listing each CDR3 protein once. The table has 6,500 to 9,500 distinct CDR3 sequences, around 21% seen once. Sequenced: CD4+ T cells from bronchoalveolar lavage fluid. Source of these receptors: a human donor with sarcoidosis (Löfgren's syndrome or another form), or a control subject (not recorded which).

This clonotype was counted many times. The V gene is TRBV2, the J gene TRBJ1-4; D not certain. This CDR3 is 17 amino acids long. With 5 bases removed from V and 0 bases from J, the gap between germline ends came to 16 bases. Germline V gene sequence: CDR1 SNHLY, CDR2 FYNNEI. The CDR3 here is CASSPFGPGATNEKLFF. The CDR3 region has the DNA TGTGCCAGCAGTCCCTTCGGACCGGGTGCAACTAATGAAAAACTGTTTTTT.

Ten or more counts support this clonotype. The J gene is TRBJ1-6, the V gene TRBV20-1, with D hard to call. Germline V lookup: CDR1 DFQATT, CDR2 SNEGSKA (reference sequence). This CDR3 spans 13 amino acids. Trimming pared 3 bases from V and 5 bases from J, leaving 8 bases between. CDR3 sequence: CSASVRNNSPLHF. The CDR3 DNA is TGCAGTGCTAGTGTAAGAAATAATTCACCCCTCCACTTT.

The chain employs TRBV5-5 and TRBJ2-7; 7 bases line up with TRBD1. The CDR3 has 13 residues. The J segment lost 2 bases and the V segment lost 6 bases, leaving 5 bases of the junction unmatched. Germline-derived CDR1 and CDR2 are SGHKS and YYEKEE (reference sequence). The DNA of the CDR3 is TGTGCCAGCATCCAACAGGGGACCTACGAGCAGTACTTC. As protein: CASIQQGTYEQYF.

This clonotype showed up just a few times. This chain uses TRBV11-2 with TRBJ1-2; D gene uncertain. Trimming pared 2 bases from V and 3 bases from J, leaving 10 bases between. Per germline, CDR1 SGHAT and CDR2 FQNNGV. The CDR3 spans 14 residues. The CDR3: CASSLQVSDYGYTF. CDR3 nucleotide sequence: TGTGCCAGCAGCTTACAGGTCTCAGACTATGGCTACACCTTC.

For this clonotype: A much bigger clone sits one base away, suggesting this may be a read error. Likely a read error: the CDR3 ends without its conserved phenylalanine or tryptophan. The V and J genes are TRBV6-2 or TRBV6-3 and TRBJ2-1; D remains ambiguous. The CDR3 extends over 11 amino acids. V lost 6 bases and J 5 bases, leaving 5 bases between the germline ends. Germline V lookup: CDR1 MNHEY, CDR2 SVGEGT. Here the CDR3 reads CASSRNNEQFL. In DNA, the CDR3 is TGTGCCAGCAGCCGCAACAATGAGCAGTTCCTC.

About this clonotype itself: At one end the junction does not follow the germline gene, possibly because of a read error. V and J are TRBV19 and TRBJ2-3, with 7 nucleotides matching TRBD2. This CDR3 contains 14 residues. Germline loops: CDR1 LNHDA, CDR2 SQIVND (reference sequence). CDR3 sequence: CANSIREEADTQYF. The CDR3 region has the DNA TGTGCCAATAGTATCCGGGAGGAGGCAGATACGCAGTATTTT.

Notes on this clonotype: One junction end disagrees with the germline gene, perhaps due to a read error. The chain employs TRBV7-6 and TRBJ2-2, with 12 bases fitting TRBD1. The CDR3 spans 18 residues. CDR1 and CDR2 from the germline V gene are SGHVS and FNYEAQ. CDR3 residues: CASSLAPGTGGGTGELFF. The CDR3 DNA reads TGTGCTAGCAGCTTAGCCCCCGGGACAGGGGGCGGAACCGGGGAGCTGTTTTTT.

This clonotype was found many times. The J gene is TRBJ2-1, the V gene TRBV28, with 7 bases identical to TRBD2. CDR3 length equals 15 residues. The trim removed 7 bases at V and 3 bases at J, leaving 9 bases unmatched. Germline V gene lookup returns CDR1 MDHEN and CDR2 SYDVKM. CDR3 region: CASKRTGGGYNEQFF. CDR3 DNA: TGTGCCAGCAAGCGGACGGGCGGGGGCTACAATGAGCAGTTCTTC. The complete variable domain, with remaining parts taken from reference TRBV28 and TRBJ2-1, reads DVKVTQSSRYLVKRTGEKVFLECVQDMDHENMFWYRQDPGLGLRLIYFSYDVKMKEKGDIPEGYSVSREKKERFSLILESASTNQTSMYLCASKRTGGGYNEQFFGPGTRLTVL.

In its sample, this clonotype was seen many times. The V gene is TRBV4-1, the J gene TRBJ2-1; D unresolved. Germline CDR1 and CDR2: MGHRA and YSYEKL. The CDR3 consists of 13 residues. V was shortened by 1 base and J by 8 bases, with 9 bases between the two germline ends. The CDR3 region has the DNA TGCGCCAGCAGCCAAGTATACGGTGATGAGCAGTTCTTC. Its protein product is CASSQVYGDEQFF.

Ten or more counts support this clonotype. This sequence joins TRBV4-2 and TRBJ2-5; the match to TRBD1 covers 8 bases. V shed 2 bases, J shed 4 bases, and the junction held 6 bases outside the gene matches. The CDR3 extends over 15 amino acids. The germline V gene encodes CDR1 LGHNA and CDR2 YNFKEQ. CDR3 sequence (DNA): TGTGCCAGCAGCCAATTAGCAGGGGGCAGAGAGACCCAGTACTTC. Protein: CASSQLAGGRETQYF.

This clonotype has ten or more counts. A read error may be the cause here, since a much bigger clone is one base away. This sequence joins TRBV20-1 and TRBJ1-4; no reliable D call. This CDR3 comprises 15 residues. CDR1 and CDR2 (germline): DFQATT, SNEGSKA (reference sequence). The DNA of the CDR3 is TGCAGTACTAGAGATTGGGCAGTTGGCGTTGAAAAACTGTTTTTT. Its translation: CSTRDWAVGVEKLFF.

This clonotype was seen at least ten times. The V and J genes are TRBV3-1 and TRBJ1-2; D gene uncertain. The CDR3 has 12 residues. Germline assignment: CDR1 LGHDT and CDR2 YNNKEL (reference sequence). V was cut by 0 bases and J by 12 bases, with 11 bases left in between. The CDR3 loop reads CASSQDSNVHTF. In DNA, the CDR3 is TGTGCCAGCAGCCAAGATAGCAATGTGCACACCTTC.

On this clonotype: Given a much more abundant clone one base away, this may be a read error. The chain combines TRBV7-2 with TRBJ2-3; D gene unclear. The germline V and J ends were trimmed by 2 bases and 3 bases, with 9 bases remaining between them. The CDR3 is 14 amino acids. From germline, CDR1 is SGHTA and CDR2 FQGNSA. CDR3 nucleotide sequence: TGTGCCAGCAGCTTAAGACGCCCGACAGATACGCAGTATTTT. It is translated as CASSLRRPTDTQYF.

Comment on this clonotype: The germline gene is not matched at one end of the junction; a read error may be the cause. The V call is TRBV6-6, the J call TRBJ2-1; 10 bases align to TRBD1. Germline assignment: CDR1 MNHNY and CDR2 SVGAGI (reference sequence). The CDR3 runs 17 residues. CDR3 in amino acids: CASSYSPGQGTYNGQFF. The CDR3 DNA is TGTGCCAGCAGTTACAGCCCGGGACAGGGGACTTACAATGGGCAGTTCTTC.

To note about this clonotype: A much larger clone differs by one base, so this may be a read error. The chain is built from TRBV6-1 and TRBJ1-1; D remains ambiguous. Germline lookup yields CDR1 MNHNS and CDR2 SASEGT. The CDR3 is 15 amino acids. V was trimmed by 10 bases and J by 4 bases, leaving 22 bases between them. The CDR3 region has the DNA TGTGCCACTACTCTCGGGTTTGTTCGGGGCACTGAAGCTTTCTTT. It specifies CATTLGFVRGTEAFF.

This clonotype was recorded many times. The chain joins TRBV6-1 to TRBJ2-3, with unresolved D. Deletions cut 5 bases from V and 5 bases from J, with 11 bases between. This CDR3 region has 13 residues. Per the germline V gene, CDR1 is MNHNS and CDR2 is SASEGT. This CDR3 reads CASSQSLGDTQYF. CDR3 in DNA: TGTGCCAGCAGTCAATCTCTAGGAGATACGCAGTATTTT.

At least ten counts were recorded for this clonotype. V is TRBV4-2 and J is TRBJ1-5; D possibly corresponds to TRBD1 (5 bases). This CDR3 has 15 residues. Per germline, CDR1 LGHNA and CDR2 YNFKEQ. Trimming pared 0 bases from V and 6 bases from J, leaving 12 bases between. The CDR3 DNA sequence: TGTGCCAGCAGCCAAGAAGGGTGGGGGGGTCAGCCCCAGCATTTT. This gives the protein CASSQEGWGGQPQHF.

As to this clonotype: This may come from a read error, since a much larger clone is one base off. The rearrangement joins TRBV7-9 to TRBJ1-1, with a weak D call TRBD1 (6 bases). The CDR3 is made up of 12 amino acids. The germline V and J ends were trimmed by 4 bases and 11 bases, with 14 bases remaining between them. The germline gives CDR1 SEHNR, CDR2 FQNEAQ (reference sequence). The CDR3 sequence: CASSSRDKDAFF. CDR3 DNA sequence: TGTGCCAGCAGCTCCCGGGACAAGGATGCTTTCTTT.

On this clonotype itself: The junction differs from germline at one of its ends, possibly a read error. V gene TRBV28 combines with J gene TRBJ1-1, with D uncertain. This CDR3 region has 11 residues. Germline CDR1 MDHEN, CDR2 SYDVKM. This CDR3 reads CASSSQTVAFF. The CDR3 DNA reads TGTGCCAGCAGTTCCCAGACTGTAGCTTTCTTT. Complete variable domain (other parts from reference TRBV28 and TRBJ1-1): DVKVTQSSRYLVKRTGEKVFLECVQDMDHENMFWYRQDPGLGLRLIYFSYDVKMKEKGDIPEGYSVSREKKERFSLILESASTNQTSMYLCASSSQTVAFFGQGTRLTVV.

This clonotype is deemed large. The chain recombines TRBV20-1 with TRBJ2-3; perhaps TRBD2 as D (6 bases). Between the trimmed V and J ends, which lost 1 base and 5 bases, there was a span of 7 bases. The germline V gene encodes CDR1 DFQATT and CDR2 SNEGSKA (reference sequence). The CDR3 runs to 12 residues. This CDR3 reads CSARVGLDTQYF. The CDR3 DNA follows: TGCAGTGCTAGAGTGGGACTAGATACGCAGTATTTT.

This clonotype was recorded many times. This chain joins TRBV7-9 and TRBJ2-1, with D possibly being TRBD1 (6 bases). This CDR3 region has 13 residues. The V gene's germline CDR1 is SEHNR and CDR2 FQNEAQ (reference sequence). The germline V and J ends were trimmed by 3 bases and 7 bases, with 10 bases remaining between them. CDR3 sequence (DNA): TGTGCCAGCAGCTTTTCACAGGGTAATGAGCAGTTCTTC. This sequence encodes CASSFSQGNEQFF.

Notes on this clonotype: The junction shows a germline mismatch at one end, possibly a read error. CDR3 DNA: TGCAGTGCTAGAGAGGGGATAAAATATGAAAAACTTCTTTTT. Translating it yields CSAREGIKYEKLLF. This chain joins TRBV20-1 and TRBJ1-4, with no clear D. Germline V gene data show CDR1 as DFQATT and CDR2 as SNEGSKA (reference sequence). The CDR3 is made up of 14 amino acids.

This clonotype came up a few times. The V gene is TRBV5-1, the J gene TRBJ2-1; 8 bases map to TRBD1. This CDR3 contains 15 residues. Unmatched junction bases numbered 14, after V lost 7 bases and J lost 8 bases. Germline-derived CDR1 and CDR2 are SGHRS and YFSETQ. In DNA form, the CDR3 reads TGCGCCAGCGGGGGATCAGGGGGCGCGCTTCATGAGCAGTTCTTC. It encodes CASGGSGGALHEQFF. Full variable domain (outside the CDR3, taken from reference TRBV5-1 and TRBJ2-1): KAGVTQTPRYLIKTRGQQVTLSCSPISGHRSVSWYQQTPGQGLQFLFEYFSETQRNKGNFPGRFSGRQFSNSRSEMNVSTLELGDSALYLCASGGSGGALHEQFFGPGTRLTVL.

This clonotype was counted at least ten times. CDR3 coding DNA: TGTGCCAGCAGCTTAGGTCGGGGGAACACTGAAGCTTTCTTT. It yields the protein CASSLGRGNTEAFF. The genes are TRBV11-2 and TRBJ1-1, with D unclear. This CDR3 comprises 14 residues. The V end lost 1 base, the J end lost 1 base, and 7 bases lay between the germline ends. Germline CDR1 reads SGHAT; CDR2 reads FQNNGV.

This clonotype was recorded many times. This rearrangement joins TRBV10-3 to TRBJ2-3; unclear D gene. Germline V lookup: CDR1 ENHRY, CDR2 SYGVKD. The germline V and J ends were trimmed by 2 bases and 14 bases, with 14 bases remaining between them. The CDR3 covers 12 residues. This chain's CDR3 is CAISEDALMGYF. The CDR3 DNA is TGTGCCATCAGTGAGGATGCCCTGATGGGGTATTTT.

On this clonotype: This may come from a read error, since a much larger clone is one base off. This CDR3 reads CASSGGRGRSYEQYF. CDR3 coding DNA: TGTGCCAGCAGTGGTGGGCGGGGAAGGTCCTACGAGCAGTACTTC. The chain carries TRBV2 and TRBJ2-7, with D perhaps TRBD2 (6 bases). V lost 4 bases and J 1 base, leaving 14 bases between the germline ends. The germline V gene encodes CDR1 SNHLY and CDR2 FYNNEI. CDR3 length: 15 amino acids.